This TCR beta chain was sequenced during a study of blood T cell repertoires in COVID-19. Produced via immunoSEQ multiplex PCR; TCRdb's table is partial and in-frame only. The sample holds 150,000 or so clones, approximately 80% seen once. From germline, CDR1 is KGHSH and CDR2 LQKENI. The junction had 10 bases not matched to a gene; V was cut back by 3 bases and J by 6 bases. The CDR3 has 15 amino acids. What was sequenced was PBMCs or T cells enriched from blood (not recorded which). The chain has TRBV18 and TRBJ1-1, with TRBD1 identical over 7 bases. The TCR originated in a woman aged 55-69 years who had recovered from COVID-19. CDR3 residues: CASSPRTGVNAEAFF. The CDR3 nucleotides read TGTGCCAGCTCACCGCGTACAGGGGTCAACGCTGAAGCTTTCTTT.